Given below is one T cell receptor (beta chain) in context. Its target is unknown. MiXCR, run by TCRdb on the RACE reads, gives a single entry per CDR3 protein. Here the sample spans 190,000 or so distinct CDR3 sequences, under 25% being singletons. This sample's time point: patch test 3, about 24 weeks after DPC sensitization. Treatment: therapeutic diphenylcyclopropenone sensitization with weekly scalp DPC. Germline lookup yields CDR1 MGHDK and CDR2 SYGVNS. This CDR3 spans 15 amino acids. Trimming took off 2 bases at V and 2 bases at J, with 11 bases between the two ends. The data derive from a study of human T cells and chemical hapten exposure. Study conclusions and caveats: While controls formed fewer of them, expanded TCRs formed significantly more large CDR3 similarity clusters.

This chain joins TRBV25-1 and TRBJ2-3; tentative D call: TRBD2 (5 bases). The source of this sequence is a woman aged 40 to 50 with alopecia areata. Some clones in this sample may be carry-over from other donors' samples. Sequencing used whole blood, obtained in connection with sensitization to the hapten diphenylcyclopropenone (DPC). The CDR3: CASSELAALTDTQYF. CDR3 sequence (DNA): TGTGCCAGCAGTGAACTAGCAGCACTCACAGATACGCAGTATTTT. The full variable domain, with the rest looked up from reference TRBV25-1 and TRBJ2-3, is EADIYQTPRYLVIGTGKKITLECSQTMGHDKMYWYQQDPGMELHLIHYSYGVNSTEKGDLSSESTVSRIRTEHFPLTLESARPSHTSQYLCASSELAALTDTQYFGPGTRLTVL.